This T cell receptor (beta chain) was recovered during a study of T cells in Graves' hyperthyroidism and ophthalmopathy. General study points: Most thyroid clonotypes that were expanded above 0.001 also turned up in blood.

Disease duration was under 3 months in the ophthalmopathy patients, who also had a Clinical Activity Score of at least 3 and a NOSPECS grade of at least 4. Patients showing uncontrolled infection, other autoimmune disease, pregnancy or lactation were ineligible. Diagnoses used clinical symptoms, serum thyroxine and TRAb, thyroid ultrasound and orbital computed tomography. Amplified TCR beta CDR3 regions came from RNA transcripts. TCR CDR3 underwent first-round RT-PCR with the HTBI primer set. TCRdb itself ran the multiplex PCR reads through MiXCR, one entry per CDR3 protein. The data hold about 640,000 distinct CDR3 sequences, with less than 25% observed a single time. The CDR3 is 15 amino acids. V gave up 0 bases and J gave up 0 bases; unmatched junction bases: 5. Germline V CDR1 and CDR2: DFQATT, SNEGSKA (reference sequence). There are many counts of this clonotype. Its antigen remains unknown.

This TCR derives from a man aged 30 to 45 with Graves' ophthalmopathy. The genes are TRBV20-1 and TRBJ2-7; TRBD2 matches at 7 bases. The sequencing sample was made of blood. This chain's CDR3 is CSARDLGGSSYEQYF. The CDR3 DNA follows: TGCAGTGCTAGAGATCTCGGCGGGAGCTCCTACGAGCAGTACTTC.